These 23 T cell receptor beta chains share one sample of origin, sequenced in a study of control samples from healthy donors and cancer patients. Method: immunoSEQ multiplex PCR; TCRdb's copy keeps in-frame clones and lacks some. The sample lists 250,000 to 300,000 clones, over 75% occurring once. The sample consisted of PBMCs. Receptor source: an older woman with lung cancer.

The sample holds one count of this clone. The J gene is TRBJ2-1, the V gene TRBV21-1; the D call in the table, TRBD2, was not verified against the DNA. TRBV21-1 is tagged as a pseudogene. The CDR3 runs 16 residues. CDR3 coding DNA: TGTGCCAGCAGATCGCCCTGGAAAGGGGAGGTAGATGAGCAGTTCTTC. This gives the protein CASRSPWKGEVDEQFF.

This clone has just a few counts. The chain couples TRBV12-3 or TRBV12-4 to TRBJ1-1; D is possibly TRBD1 (5 bases). Trimming removed 7 bases from V and 7 bases from J, with 10 bases in between. The CDR3 is 11 residues long. Written as DNA, the CDR3 is TGTGCCAGCACCCTAAGGGGTGAAGCTTTCTTT. Its translation is CASTLRGEAFF.

The chain recombines TRBV12-5 with TRBJ1-5, with D hard to call. CDR1 is LGHNT and CDR2 is FRNRAP in the germline V gene. The V end lost 0 bases, the J end lost 3 bases, and 12 bases lay between the germline ends. The CDR3 is made up of 16 amino acids. The CDR3 DNA sequence: TGTGCTAGTGGTTTGGTACGGGGTTCCCCCAATCAGCCCCAGCATTTT. Translating it yields CASGLVRGSPNQPQHF.

This sequence joins TRBV19 and TRBJ1-1; 7 nucleotides align to TRBD1. V was pared by 3 bases and J by 4 bases, with 5 bases of the junction left unmatched. Germline assignment: CDR1 LNHDA and CDR2 SQIVND (reference sequence). This CDR3 region has 14 residues. CDR3 residues: CASSIAGGSTEAFF. CDR3 bases: TGTGCCAGTAGTATTGCAGGGGGATCCACTGAAGCTTTCTTT. The whole variable domain, filled in from reference TRBV19 and TRBJ1-1, reads DGGITQSPKYLFRKEGQNVTLSCEQNLNHDAMYWYRQDPGQGLRLIYYSQIVNDFQKGDIAEGYSVSREKKESFPLTVTSAQKNPTAFYLCASSIAGGSTEAFFGQGTRLTVV.

The genes are TRBV9 and TRBJ1-4; weak D call: TRBD1 (5 bases). The germline V gene has CDR1 SGDLS and CDR2 YYNGEE. The V gene lost 3 bases and the J gene lost 3 bases, with 15 bases spanning the gap. This CDR3 has 16 amino acids. CDR3 sequence reads: CASSGGWGASNEKLFF. CDR3 bases: TGTGCCAGCAGCGGTGGCTGGGGCGCGTCTAATGAAAAACTGTTTTTT.

V usage is TRBV30 and J usage is TRBJ1-5; D unresolved. CDR3 size: 14 residues. Germline V gives CDR1 GTSNPN, CDR2 SVGIG (reference sequence). V was shortened by 0 bases and J by 1 base, with 7 bases between the two germline ends. CDR3 sequence (DNA): TGTGCCTGGAGTGTACTCGCCAGCAATCAGCCCCAGCATTTT. Protein product: CAWSVLASNQPQHF.

V gene TRBV6-6 combines with J gene TRBJ1-5, with unresolved D. Germline-derived CDR1 and CDR2 are MNHNY and SVGAGI (reference sequence). Trimming shortened V by 7 bases and J by 2 bases, and 9 bases separated the two germline ends. The CDR3 length is 13 residues. CDR3 nucleotides: TGTGCCAGCACCGAGCATGGCAATCAGCCCCAGCATTTT. Translation gives CASTEHGNQPQHF.

V usage is TRBV11-2 and J usage is TRBJ2-7; 7 bases align to TRBD1. Germline V lookup: CDR1 SGHAT, CDR2 FQNNGV. This CDR3 spans 14 amino acids. The ends lost 5 bases at V and 0 bases at J; junction bases unmatched: 4. In nucleotides, the CDR3 is TGTGCCAGCAGCCTCGGGACAGCCTCCTACGAGCAGTACTTC. This translates into CASSLGTASYEQYF.

This rearrangement joins TRBV5-1 to TRBJ2-3, with 11 bases fitting TRBD2. Trimming removed 7 bases from V and 2 bases from J; junction bases left unmatched: 6. In germline, CDR1 is SGHRS, CDR2 YFSETQ. This CDR3 spans 15 amino acids. The CDR3, as DNA: TGCGCCAGCCTCTTAGCGGGGGGGACCACAGATACGCAGTATTTT. Residues: CASLLAGGTTDTQYF.

The chain combines TRBV29-1 with TRBJ1-1, with 8 bases matching TRBD1. This CDR3 region has 11 residues. In germline, CDR1 is SQVTM, CDR2 ANQGSEA. V was pared by 6 bases and J by 8 bases, with 5 bases of the junction left unmatched. The CDR3 coding sequence is TGCAGCGTGACAGGGGCCGCGGAAGCTTTCTTT. Amino acids: CSVTGAAEAFF.

This clone showed up just a few times. The CDR3 spells CASSSGQTDTQYF. The DNA of the CDR3 is TGTGCCAGCAGCTCTGGACAGACAGATACGCAGTATTTT. This chain joins TRBV5-6 and TRBJ2-3, with a weak D call TRBD1 (6 bases). Germline values: CDR1 SGHDT, CDR2 YYEEEE. This CDR3 is 13 amino acids long. The V gene lost 3 bases and the J gene lost 3 bases, with 8 bases spanning the gap.

V gene TRBV18 combines with J gene TRBJ2-7; D may correspond to TRBD1 or TRBD2 (5 bases each). There are 14 residues in the CDR3. Germline CDR1 KGHSH, CDR2 LQKENI. V gave up 3 bases and J gave up 0 bases, with 9 bases separating them. CDR3 in DNA: TGTGCCAGCTCACCCTTGGGGGACTCCTACGAGCAGTACTTC. It translates to CASSPLGDSYEQYF.

The J gene is TRBJ1-1, the V gene TRBV20-1, with unresolved D. The CDR3 has 11 amino acids. CDR1 is DFQATT, CDR2 SNEGSKA, per germline (reference sequence). Trimming removed 5 bases from V and 0 bases from J, with 4 bases in between. CDR3 bases: TGCAGTGCTGATATGAACACTGAAGCTTTCTTT. It yields the protein CSADMNTEAFF.

The chain is built from TRBV7-3 and TRBJ2-1; no definite D call. Germline-derived CDR1 and CDR2 are SGHTA and FQGTGA. V was trimmed by 0 bases and J by 0 bases, leaving 9 bases between them. There are 16 residues in the CDR3. Written as DNA, the CDR3 is TGTGCCAGCAGCTTAACGCCGGAAAGCTCCTACAATGAGCAGTTCTTC. Encoded protein: CASSLTPESSYNEQFF.

The chain has TRBV29-1 and TRBJ2-1; no definite D call. V lost 3 bases to trimming and J lost 3 bases, with 6 bases between them. Germline loops: CDR1 SQVTM, CDR2 ANQGSEA. The CDR3 contains 12 residues. CDR3 sequence: CSVDGDYNEQFF. In DNA, the CDR3 is TGCAGCGTTGATGGGGACTACAATGAGCAGTTCTTC.

The gene calls are TRBV19 and TRBJ2-1; 10 nucleotides agree with TRBD2. V trimming: 4 bases; J trimming: 7 bases; junction bases outside the gene matches: 7. Germline loops: CDR1 LNHDA, CDR2 SQIVND (reference sequence). The CDR3 covers 15 residues. CDR3 residues: CASSKPTSGANEQFF. CDR3 sequence (DNA): TGTGCCAGTAGTAAACCCACTAGCGGGGCGAATGAGCAGTTCTTC.

J is TRBJ1-2 and V is TRBV5-1; D is unresolved. V was cut by 0 bases and J by 4 bases, with 10 bases left in between. Germline loops: CDR1 SGHRS, CDR2 YFSETQ. The length of the CDR3 is 14 residues. The CDR3 DNA is TGCGCCAGCAGCTTGGCCGGCGGGATCTATGGCTACACCTTC. Translating gives CASSLAGGIYGYTF. The full variable domain, completed using reference TRBV5-1 and TRBJ1-2, is KAGVTQTPRYLIKTRGQQVTLSCSPISGHRSVSWYQQTPGQGLQFLFEYFSETQRNKGNFPGRFSGRQFSNSRSEMNVSTLELGDSALYLCASSLAGGIYGYTFGSGTRLTVV.

This clone turned up a few times. V is TRBV10-3 and J is TRBJ1-2, with D maybe TRBD1 (5 bases). V was shortened by 0 bases and J by 7 bases, with 12 bases between the two germline ends. This CDR3 spans 14 amino acids. CDR1 and CDR2 from the germline V gene are ENHRY and SYGVKD. The CDR3 loop reads CAISESQGETGYTF. In DNA, the CDR3 is TGTGCCATCAGTGAGTCCCAGGGTGAGACTGGCTACACCTTC.

The CDR3, as DNA: TGTGCCAGCAGTGTCTACCGGACAGGGTCCTACGAGCAGTACTTC. Residues: CASSVYRTGSYEQYF. The chain links TRBV28 to TRBJ2-7; 8 bases map to TRBD1. V shed 5 bases and J 1 base; nucleotides not matched to a gene: 7. Germline V gene lookup returns CDR1 MDHEN and CDR2 SYDVKM. The CDR3 is 15 amino acids.

This clone came up once. J is TRBJ2-2 and V is TRBV14; a weak D match, TRBD2 (6 bases). V lost 1 base and J lost 2, with 11 bases in between. This CDR3 region has 16 residues. Germline assignment: CDR1 SGHDN and CDR2 FVKESK. Here the CDR3 reads CASSQGAGPNTGELFF. The CDR3, as DNA: TGTGCCAGCAGCCAAGGGGCGGGGCCCAACACCGGGGAGCTGTTTTTT.

The chain combines TRBV7-9 with TRBJ1-1; 8 nucleotides line up with TRBD1. The trim removed 7 bases at V and 2 bases at J, leaving 9 bases unmatched. CDR3 size: 15 residues. CDR1 is SEHNR and CDR2 is FQNEAQ in the germline V gene (reference sequence). The CDR3 region is CASISFQGANTEAFF. CDR3 nucleotides: TGTGCCAGCATAAGTTTTCAGGGGGCAAACACTGAAGCTTTCTTT.

CDR3 sequence reads: CSAPGQGELEAFF. The CDR3 nucleotides are TGCAGCGCGCCGGGACAGGGGGAACTTGAAGCTTTCTTT. J is TRBJ1-1 and V is TRBV29-1; TRBD1 matches 11 bases. This CDR3 is 13 amino acids long. The germline gives CDR1 SQVTM, CDR2 ANQGSEA. Losses at the gene ends were 7 bases for V and 7 bases for J; bases not matched to a gene: 8. Full variable domain (rest looked up from reference TRBV29-1 and TRBJ1-1): SAVISQKPSRDICQRGTSLTIQCQVDSQVTMMFWYRQQPGQSLTLIATANQGSEATYESGFVIDKFPISRPNLTFSTLTVSNMSPEDSSIYLCSAPGQGELEAFFGQGTRLTVV.

The chain combines TRBV5-1 with TRBJ2-1; D may match TRBD1 or TRBD2 (6 bases each). Germline values: CDR1 SGHRS, CDR2 YFSETQ. The CDR3 has 15 amino acids. The ends were cut back, 0 bases at V and 0 bases at J, with 7 bases in the middle. The CDR3 nucleotides read TGCGCCAGCAGCTTGGAGGGGGGCTCCTACAATGAGCAGTTCTTC. Its translation is CASSLEGGSYNEQFF.